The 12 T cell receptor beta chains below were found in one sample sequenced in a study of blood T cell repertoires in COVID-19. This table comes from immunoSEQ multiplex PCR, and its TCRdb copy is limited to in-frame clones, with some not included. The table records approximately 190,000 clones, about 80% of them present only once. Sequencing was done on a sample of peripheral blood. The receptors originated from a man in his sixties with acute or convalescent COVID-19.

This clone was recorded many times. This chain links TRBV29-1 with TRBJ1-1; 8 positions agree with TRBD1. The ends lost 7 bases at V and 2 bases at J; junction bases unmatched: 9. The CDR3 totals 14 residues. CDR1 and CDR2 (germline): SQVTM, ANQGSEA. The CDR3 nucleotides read TGCAGCGGAGGACAGGGATTAGAAAACACTGAAGCTTTCTTT. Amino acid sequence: CSGGQGLENTEAFF.

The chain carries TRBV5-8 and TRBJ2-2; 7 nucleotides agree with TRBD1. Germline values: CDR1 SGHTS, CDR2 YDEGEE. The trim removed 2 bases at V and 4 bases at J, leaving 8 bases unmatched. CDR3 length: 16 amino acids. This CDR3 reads CASSFDRGRVTGELFF. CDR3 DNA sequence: TGTGCCAGCAGCTTCGATAGGGGGCGCGTCACCGGGGAGCTGTTTTTT.

CDR3 protein: CASSEFLLQSPLHF. The CDR3 DNA sequence: TGTGCCAGCAGTGAGTTTCTGTTACAATCACCCCTCCACTTT. This chain links TRBV6-1 with TRBJ1-6, with D unresolved. The CDR3 totals 14 residues. The V gene lost 3 bases and the J gene lost 10 bases, with 13 bases spanning the gap. Germline V gene sequence: CDR1 MNHNS, CDR2 SASEGT.

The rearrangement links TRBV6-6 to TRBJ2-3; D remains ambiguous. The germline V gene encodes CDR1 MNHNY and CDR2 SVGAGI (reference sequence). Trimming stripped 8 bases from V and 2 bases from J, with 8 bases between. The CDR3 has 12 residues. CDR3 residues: CASQAATDTQYF. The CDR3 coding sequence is TGTGCCAGCCAGGCAGCCACAGATACGCAGTATTTT.

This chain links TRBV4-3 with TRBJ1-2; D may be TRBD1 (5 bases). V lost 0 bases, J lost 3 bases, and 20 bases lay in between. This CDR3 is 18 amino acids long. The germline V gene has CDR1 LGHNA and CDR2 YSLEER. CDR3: CASSQDGTGGAYDYGYTF. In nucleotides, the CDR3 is TGCGCCAGCAGCCAAGACGGAACAGGAGGGGCTTACGACTATGGCTACACCTTC.

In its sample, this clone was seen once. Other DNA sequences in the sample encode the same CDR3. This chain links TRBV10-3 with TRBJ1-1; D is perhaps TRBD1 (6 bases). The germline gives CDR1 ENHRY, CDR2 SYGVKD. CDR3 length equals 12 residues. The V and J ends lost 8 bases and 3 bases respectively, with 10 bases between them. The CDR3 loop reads CAISQGDTEAFF. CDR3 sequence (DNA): TGTGCCATCTCACAGGGTGACACTGAAGCTTTCTTT.

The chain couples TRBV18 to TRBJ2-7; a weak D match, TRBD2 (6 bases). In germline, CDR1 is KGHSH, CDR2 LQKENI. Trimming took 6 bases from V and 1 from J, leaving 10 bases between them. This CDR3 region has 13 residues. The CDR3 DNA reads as TGTGCCAGCTCGCCGGGGGATTCCTACGAGCAGTACTTC. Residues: CASSPGDSYEQYF. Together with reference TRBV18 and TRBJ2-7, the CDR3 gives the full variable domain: NAGVMQNPRHLVRRRGQEARLRCSPMKGHSHVYWYRQLPEEGLKFMVYLQKENIIDESGMPKERFSAEFPKEGPSILRIQQVVRGDSAAYFCASSPGDSYEQYFGPGTRLTVT.

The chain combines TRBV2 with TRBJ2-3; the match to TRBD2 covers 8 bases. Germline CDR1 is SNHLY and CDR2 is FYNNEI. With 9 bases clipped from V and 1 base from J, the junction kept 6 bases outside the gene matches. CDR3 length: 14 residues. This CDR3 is CASNVAGRTDTQYF. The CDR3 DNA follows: TGTGCCAGTAACGTAGCGGGACGCACAGATACGCAGTATTTT. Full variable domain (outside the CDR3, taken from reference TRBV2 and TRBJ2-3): EPEVTQTPSHQVTQMGQEVILRCVPISNHLYFYWYRQILGQKVEFLVSFYNNEISEKSEIFDDQFSVERPDGSNFTLKIRSTKLEDSAMYFCASNVAGRTDTQYFGPGTRLTVL.

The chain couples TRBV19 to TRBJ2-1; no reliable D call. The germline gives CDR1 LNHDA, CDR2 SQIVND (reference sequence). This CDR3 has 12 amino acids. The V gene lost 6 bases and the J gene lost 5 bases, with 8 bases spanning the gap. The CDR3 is CASSAYDNEQFF. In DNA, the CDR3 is TGTGCCAGTAGCGCGTACGACAATGAGCAGTTCTTC. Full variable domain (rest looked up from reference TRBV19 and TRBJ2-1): DGGITQSPKYLFRKEGQNVTLSCEQNLNHDAMYWYRQDPGQGLRLIYYSQIVNDFQKGDIAEGYSVSREKKESFPLTVTSAQKNPTAFYLCASSAYDNEQFFGPGTRLTVL.

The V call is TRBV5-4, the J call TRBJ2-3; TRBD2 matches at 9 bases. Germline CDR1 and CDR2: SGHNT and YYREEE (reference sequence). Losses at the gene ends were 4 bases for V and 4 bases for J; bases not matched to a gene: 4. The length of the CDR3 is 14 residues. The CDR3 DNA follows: TGTGCCAGCAGCGTAGCGGGAGTCCCAGATACGCAGTATTTT. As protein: CASSVAGVPDTQYF.

Here the CDR3 reads CASIRGGMNTEAFF. CDR3 bases: TGTGCCAGTATACGGGGGGGGATGAACACTGAAGCTTTCTTT. The chain employs TRBV19 and TRBJ1-1; perhaps TRBD1 as D (5 bases). The ends were cut back, 7 bases at V and 0 bases at J, with 12 bases in the middle. Germline V gene lookup returns CDR1 LNHDA and CDR2 SQIVND (reference sequence). The CDR3 is 14 amino acids. The whole variable domain, remainder taken from reference TRBV19 and TRBJ1-1, is DGGITQSPKYLFRKEGQNVTLSCEQNLNHDAMYWYRQDPGQGLRLIYYSQIVNDFQKGDIAEGYSVSREKKESFPLTVTSAQKNPTAFYLCASIRGGMNTEAFFGQGTRLTVV.

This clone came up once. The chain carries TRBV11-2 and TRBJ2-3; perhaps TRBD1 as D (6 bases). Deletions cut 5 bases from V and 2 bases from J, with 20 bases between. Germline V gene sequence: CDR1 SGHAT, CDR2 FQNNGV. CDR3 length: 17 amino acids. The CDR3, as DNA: TGTGCCAGCAGCGCGTCCTTGGGCAGGGGATTCACAGATACGCAGTATTTT. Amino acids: CASSASLGRGFTDTQYF.